One sample yielded the 2 T cell receptor beta chains listed below, sequenced in a study of spatial heterogeneity in lung cancer. Time point given: sample taken at primary tumor resection. TCRdb ran MiXCR on the 5' RACE reads and lists one entry per CDR3 protein. The sample holds 16,000 or so distinct CDR3 sequences, 3% to 4.5% seen once. Specimen: normal lung tissue next to the tumor, collected at surgery. These receptors all come from a male donor with early-stage non-small cell lung cancer.

At least ten counts were recorded for this clonotype. This beta chain came through as a stray read in a library set up for alpha chains, and its size says little. The chain employs TRBV11-2 and TRBJ2-7, with 7 bases fitting TRBD1. The CDR3 spans 14 residues. The V gene's germline CDR1 is SGHAT and CDR2 FQNNGV. The V segment lost 3 bases and the J segment 3 bases; nucleotides outside the gene matches: 5. CDR3: CASSFGQDLYEQYF. The CDR3 coding sequence is TGTGCCAGCAGCTTCGGACAGGACCTCTACGAGCAGTACTTC.

This clonotype was counted ten times or more. For a library built for alpha chains, this beta chain is a stray read; little rests on its size. CDR3 coding DNA: TGTGCCAGCAGTTCCTCAGGACTAGCGGGAGGGGTGGGTGAGCAGTTCTTC. This codes for CASSSSGLAGGVGEQFF. This chain links TRBV6-2 or TRBV6-3 with TRBJ2-1; 15 positions agree with TRBD2. The CDR3 is 17 amino acids. V gave up 4 bases and J gave up 9 bases; unmatched junction bases: 10. In germline, CDR1 is MNHEY, CDR2 SVGEGT.